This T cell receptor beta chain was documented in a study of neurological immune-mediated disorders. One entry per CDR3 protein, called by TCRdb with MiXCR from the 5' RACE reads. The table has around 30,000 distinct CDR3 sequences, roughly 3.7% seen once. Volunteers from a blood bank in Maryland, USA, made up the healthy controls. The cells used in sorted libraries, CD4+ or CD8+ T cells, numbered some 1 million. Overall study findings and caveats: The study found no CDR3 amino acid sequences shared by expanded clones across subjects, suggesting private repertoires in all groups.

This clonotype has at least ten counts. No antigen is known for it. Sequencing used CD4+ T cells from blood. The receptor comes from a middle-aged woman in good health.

This chain's CDR3 is CASSESGPTAEQYF. The CDR3 nucleotides read TGCGCCAGCAGTGAGTCAGGTCCGACCGCGGAGCAGTACTTC. The genes are TRBV10-1 and TRBJ2-7; D ambiguous. V was pared by 0 bases and J by 7 bases, with 13 bases between. The CDR3 is 14 amino acids. Germline assignment: CDR1 WNHNN and CDR2 SYGVQD (reference sequence).